The clone carrying this T cell receptor beta chain was seen at least ten times. TCRdb independently ran MiXCR on the 5' RACE reads; one entry per CDR3 protein. The sample yields about 120,000 distinct CDR3 sequences, about 3.4% seen once. This record comes from a study of neurological immune-mediated disorders. V was trimmed by 2 bases and J by 0 bases, leaving 13 bases between them. The CDR3 is 16 residues long. From germline, CDR1 is LGHDT and CDR2 YNNKEL (reference sequence). Sample: PBMCs. V and J are TRBV3-1 and TRBJ1-1; weak D call: TRBD1 (5 bases). The TCR comes from a woman younger than 45 with multiple sclerosis. The CDR3 bases are TGTGCCAGCAGCCAAAACCCCCAGGGTGTGAACACTGAAGCTTTCTTT. This encodes CASSQNPQGVNTEAFF. Complete variable domain (other parts from reference TRBV3-1 and TRBJ1-1): DTAVSQTPKYLVTQMGNDKSIKCEQNLGHDTMYWYKQDSKKFLKIMFSYNNKELIINETVPNRFSPKSPDKAHLNLHINSLELGDSAVYFCASSQNPQGVNTEAFFGQGTRLTVV.